Sequencing of this T cell receptor beta chain was carried out in a study of cytomegalovirus exposure and HLA in healthy donors. Study information: Among the roughly 400 genotyped donors, just over 80% were placed in the Caucasian-associated ancestry cluster.

PCR amplification relied on 60 Vbeta primers (plus 13 Jbeta primers). Sequencing used immunoSEQ multiplex PCR; TCRdb keeps in-frame clones, though not all of them. The table records over 100,000 clones, around 80% of them present only once. This CDR3 has 14 amino acids. Germline V lookup: CDR1 SGHNT, CDR2 YYREEE (reference sequence). V trimming: 2 bases; J trimming: 9 bases; junction bases outside the gene matches: 5. The receptor's source is a female donor in good health and CMV-seronegative. This sequence joins TRBV5-4 and TRBJ2-2, with 9 bases lining up with TRBD2. Sequenced material: PBMCs. CDR3 sequence reads: CASSFAGGGRELFF. CDR3 nucleotides: TGTGCCAGCAGCTTCGCGGGGGGGGGAAGGGAGCTGTTTTTT.